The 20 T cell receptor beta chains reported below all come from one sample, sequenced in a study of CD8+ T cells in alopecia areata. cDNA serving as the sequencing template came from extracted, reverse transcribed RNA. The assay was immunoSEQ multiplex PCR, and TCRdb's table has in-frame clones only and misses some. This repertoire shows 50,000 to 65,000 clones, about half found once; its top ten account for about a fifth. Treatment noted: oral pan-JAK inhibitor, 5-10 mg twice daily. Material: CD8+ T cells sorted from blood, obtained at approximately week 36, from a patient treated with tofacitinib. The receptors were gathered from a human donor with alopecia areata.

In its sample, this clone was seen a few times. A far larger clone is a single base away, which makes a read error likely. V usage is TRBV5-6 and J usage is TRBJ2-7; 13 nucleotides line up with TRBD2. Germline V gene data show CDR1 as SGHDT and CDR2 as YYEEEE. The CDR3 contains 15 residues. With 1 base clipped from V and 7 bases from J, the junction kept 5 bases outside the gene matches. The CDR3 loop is CASSLTSGRAGEQYF. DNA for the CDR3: TGTGCCAGCAGCTTGACTAGCGGGAGGGCCGGGGAGCAGTACTTC.

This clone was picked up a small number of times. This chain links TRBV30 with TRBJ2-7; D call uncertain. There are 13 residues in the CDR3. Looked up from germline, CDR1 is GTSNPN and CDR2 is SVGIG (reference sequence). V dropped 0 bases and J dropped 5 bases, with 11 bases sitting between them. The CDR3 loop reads CAWSVMGIHEQYF. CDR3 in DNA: TGTGCCTGGAGTGTAATGGGGATCCACGAGCAGTACTTC.

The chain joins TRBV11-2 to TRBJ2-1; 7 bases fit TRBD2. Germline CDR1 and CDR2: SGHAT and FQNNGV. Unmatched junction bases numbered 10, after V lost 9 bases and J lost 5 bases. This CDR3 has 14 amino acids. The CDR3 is CASEAGEGNNEQFF. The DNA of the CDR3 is TGTGCCAGTGAGGCGGGAGAAGGCAACAATGAGCAGTTCTTC.

The CDR3, as DNA: TGTGCCAGCAGCCTTTCTGCGGGAGGACCCGAGCAGTACTTC. Amino acids: CASSLSAGGPEQYF. The chain uses TRBV27 and TRBJ2-7; 8 bases are a match to TRBD2. Germline V gene lookup returns CDR1 MNHEY and CDR2 SMNVEV (reference sequence). V lost 6 bases and J lost 6; bases outside the gene matches: 10. The CDR3 totals 14 residues.

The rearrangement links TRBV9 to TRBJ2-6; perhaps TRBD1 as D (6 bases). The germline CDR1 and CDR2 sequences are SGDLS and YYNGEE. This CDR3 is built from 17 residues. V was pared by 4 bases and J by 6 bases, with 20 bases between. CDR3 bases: TGTGCCAGCAGCCACGGGACACAGTTTGATAAGGCCAACGTCCTGACTTTC. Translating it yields CASSHGTQFDKANVLTF.

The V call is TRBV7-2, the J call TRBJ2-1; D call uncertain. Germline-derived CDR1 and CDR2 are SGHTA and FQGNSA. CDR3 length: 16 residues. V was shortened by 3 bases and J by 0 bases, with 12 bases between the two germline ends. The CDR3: CASSFSALSSYNEQFF. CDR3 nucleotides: TGTGCCAGCAGCTTTTCCGCACTGAGCTCCTACAATGAGCAGTTCTTC.

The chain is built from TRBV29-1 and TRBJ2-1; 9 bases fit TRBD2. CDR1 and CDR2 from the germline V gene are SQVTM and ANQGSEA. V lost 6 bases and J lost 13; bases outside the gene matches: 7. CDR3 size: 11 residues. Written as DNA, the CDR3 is TGCAGCGTCGCTATAGCGGGAGAACAGTTCTTC. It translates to CSVAIAGEQFF.

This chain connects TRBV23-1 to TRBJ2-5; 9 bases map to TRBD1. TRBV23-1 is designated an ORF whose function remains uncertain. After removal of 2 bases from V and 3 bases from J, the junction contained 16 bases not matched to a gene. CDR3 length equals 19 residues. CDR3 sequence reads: CASSQTTEEDRDREETQYF. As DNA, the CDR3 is TGCGCCAGCAGTCAAACCACCGAAGAAGACCGGGACAGGGAAGAGACCCAGTACTTC.

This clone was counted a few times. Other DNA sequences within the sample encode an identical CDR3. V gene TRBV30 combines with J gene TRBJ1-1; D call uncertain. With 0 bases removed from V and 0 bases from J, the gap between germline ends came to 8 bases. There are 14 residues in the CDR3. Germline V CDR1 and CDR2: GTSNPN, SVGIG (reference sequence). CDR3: CAWSVLGMNTEAFF. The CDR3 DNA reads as TGTGCCTGGAGTGTCCTGGGAATGAACACTGAAGCTTTCTTT.

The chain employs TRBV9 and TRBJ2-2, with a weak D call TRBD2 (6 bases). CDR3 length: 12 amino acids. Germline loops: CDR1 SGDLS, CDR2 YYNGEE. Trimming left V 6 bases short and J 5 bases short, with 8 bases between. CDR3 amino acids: CASTGGTGELFF. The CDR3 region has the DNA TGTGCCAGCACCGGGGGTACCGGGGAGCTGTTTTTT.

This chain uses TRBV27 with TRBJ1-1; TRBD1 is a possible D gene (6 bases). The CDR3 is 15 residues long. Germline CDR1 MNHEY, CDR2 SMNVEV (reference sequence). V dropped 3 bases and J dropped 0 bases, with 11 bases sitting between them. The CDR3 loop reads CASSLGARLNTEAFF. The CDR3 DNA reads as TGTGCCAGCAGTTTGGGGGCCAGGTTGAACACTGAAGCTTTCTTT.

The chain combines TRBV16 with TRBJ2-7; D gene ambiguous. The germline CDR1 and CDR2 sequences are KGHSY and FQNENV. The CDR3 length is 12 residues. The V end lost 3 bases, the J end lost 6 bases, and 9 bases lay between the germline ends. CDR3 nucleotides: TGTGCCAGCAGCCATTCGAACCGCGAGCAGTACTTC. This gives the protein CASSHSNREQYF.

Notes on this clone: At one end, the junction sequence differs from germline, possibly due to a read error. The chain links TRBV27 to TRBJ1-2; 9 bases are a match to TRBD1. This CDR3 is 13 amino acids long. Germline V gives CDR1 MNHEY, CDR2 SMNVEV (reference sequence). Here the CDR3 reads CAGSMTGGEGYTF. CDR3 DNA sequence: TGTGCCGGCAGTATGACAGGGGGAGAGGGCTACACCTTC.

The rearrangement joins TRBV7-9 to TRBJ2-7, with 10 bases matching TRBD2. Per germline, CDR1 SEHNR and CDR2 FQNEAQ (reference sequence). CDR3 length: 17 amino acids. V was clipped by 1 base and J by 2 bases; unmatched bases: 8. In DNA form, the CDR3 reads TGTGCCAGCAGCTTAGATCCTCCTAGCGGGAGAACCTACGAGCAGTACTTC. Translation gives CASSLDPPSGRTYEQYF.

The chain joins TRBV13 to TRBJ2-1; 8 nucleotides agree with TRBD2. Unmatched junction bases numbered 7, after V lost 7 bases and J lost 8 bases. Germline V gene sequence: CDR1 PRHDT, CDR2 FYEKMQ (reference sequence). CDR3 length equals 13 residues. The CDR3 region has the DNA TGTGCCAGCAACGAGCGGGAGAGGGATGAGCAGTTCTTC. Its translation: CASNERERDEQFF.

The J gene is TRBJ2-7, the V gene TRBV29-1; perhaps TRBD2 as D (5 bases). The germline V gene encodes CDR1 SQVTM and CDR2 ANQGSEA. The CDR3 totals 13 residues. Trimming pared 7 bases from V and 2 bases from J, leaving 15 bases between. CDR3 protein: CSAEGSNPYEQYF. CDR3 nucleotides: TGCAGCGCCGAGGGTTCCAACCCCTACGAGCAGTACTTC.

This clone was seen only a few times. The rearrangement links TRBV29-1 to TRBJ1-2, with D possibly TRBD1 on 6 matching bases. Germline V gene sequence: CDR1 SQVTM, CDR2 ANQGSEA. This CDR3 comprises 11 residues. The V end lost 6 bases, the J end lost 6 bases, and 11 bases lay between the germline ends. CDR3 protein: CSVEDRHGYTF. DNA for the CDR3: TGCAGCGTGGAGGACAGACATGGCTACACCTTC.

In DNA form, the CDR3 reads TGTGCCAGCAGCTTAGAGGGCGGGAGAGCCAGGTGGACCGGGGAGCTGTTTTTT. Encoded protein: CASSLEGGRARWTGELFF. The rearrangement joins TRBV13 to TRBJ2-2; 7 nucleotides line up with TRBD2. Germline trimming cut 1 base from V and 5 bases from J; bases unmatched to any gene: 13. This CDR3 region has 18 residues. Germline CDR1 and CDR2: PRHDT and FYEKMQ (reference sequence).

The CDR3 DNA is TGTGCCTGGAGTGTAGAGGGTAACTATGGCTACACCTTC. It encodes CAWSVEGNYGYTF. The V call is TRBV30, the J call TRBJ1-2, with no clear D. The germline V gene encodes CDR1 GTSNPN and CDR2 SVGIG (reference sequence). CDR3 length: 13 amino acids. Trimming removed 0 bases from V and 1 base from J, with 6 bases in between.

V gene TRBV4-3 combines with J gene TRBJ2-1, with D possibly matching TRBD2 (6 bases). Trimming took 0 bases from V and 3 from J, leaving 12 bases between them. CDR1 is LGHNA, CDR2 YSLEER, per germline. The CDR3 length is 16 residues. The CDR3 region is CASSQDSAGIYNEQFF. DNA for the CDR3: TGCGCCAGCAGCCAAGATTCAGCGGGCATCTACAATGAGCAGTTCTTC.